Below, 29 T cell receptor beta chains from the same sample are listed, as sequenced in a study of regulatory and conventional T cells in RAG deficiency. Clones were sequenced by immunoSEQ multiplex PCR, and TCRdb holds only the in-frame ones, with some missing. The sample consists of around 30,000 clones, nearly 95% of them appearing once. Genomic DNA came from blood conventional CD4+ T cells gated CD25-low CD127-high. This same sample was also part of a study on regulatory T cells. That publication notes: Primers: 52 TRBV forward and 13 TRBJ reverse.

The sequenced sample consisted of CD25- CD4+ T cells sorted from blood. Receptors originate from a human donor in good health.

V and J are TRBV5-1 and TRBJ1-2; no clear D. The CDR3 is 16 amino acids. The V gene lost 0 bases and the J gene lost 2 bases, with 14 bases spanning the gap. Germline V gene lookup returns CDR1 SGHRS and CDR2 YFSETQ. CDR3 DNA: TGCGCCAGCAGCTTGGCGTCGCCCGGGGTCAACTATGGCTACACCTTC. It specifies CASSLASPGVNYGYTF. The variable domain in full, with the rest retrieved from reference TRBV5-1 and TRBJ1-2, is KAGVTQTPRYLIKTRGQQVTLSCSPISGHRSVSWYQQTPGQGLQFLFEYFSETQRNKGNFPGRFSGRQFSNSRSEMNVSTLELGDSALYLCASSLASPGVNYGYTFGSGTRLTVV.

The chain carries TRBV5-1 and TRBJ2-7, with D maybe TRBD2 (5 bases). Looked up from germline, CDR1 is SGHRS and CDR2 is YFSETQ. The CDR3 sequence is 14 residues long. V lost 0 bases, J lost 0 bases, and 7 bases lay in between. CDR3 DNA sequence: TGCGCCAGCAGCTTGGACGGGAACTCCTACGAGCAGTACTTC. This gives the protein CASSLDGNSYEQYF.

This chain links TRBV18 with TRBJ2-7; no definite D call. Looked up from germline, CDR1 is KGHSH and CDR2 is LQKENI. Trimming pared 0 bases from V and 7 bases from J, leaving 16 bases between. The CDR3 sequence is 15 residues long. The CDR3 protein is CASSPPSGAPREQYF. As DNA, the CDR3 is TGTGCCAGCTCACCACCGAGTGGAGCCCCCCGGGAGCAGTACTTC.

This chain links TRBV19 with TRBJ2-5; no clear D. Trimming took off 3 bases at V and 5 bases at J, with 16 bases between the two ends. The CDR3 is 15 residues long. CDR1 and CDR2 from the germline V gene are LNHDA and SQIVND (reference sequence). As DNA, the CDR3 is TGTGCCAGTAGTATTAACACCCGCACCGATGAGACCCAGTACTTC. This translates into CASSINTRTDETQYF.

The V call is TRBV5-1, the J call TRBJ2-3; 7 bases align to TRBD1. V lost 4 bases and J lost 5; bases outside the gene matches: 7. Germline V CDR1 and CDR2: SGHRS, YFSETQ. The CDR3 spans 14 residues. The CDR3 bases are TGCGCCAGCAGCCTGACAGGGTGGGGAGATACGCAGTATTTT. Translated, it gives CASSLTGWGDTQYF.

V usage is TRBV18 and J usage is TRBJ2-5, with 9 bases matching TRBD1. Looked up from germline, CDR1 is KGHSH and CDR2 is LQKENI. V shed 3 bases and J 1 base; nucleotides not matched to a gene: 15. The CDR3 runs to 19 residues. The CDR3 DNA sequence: TGTGCCAGCTCACCGTTCGTGCGGATGACAGGGGGGTCCCAAGAGACCCAGTACTTC. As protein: CASSPFVRMTGGSQETQYF.

The CDR3 coding sequence is TGTGCCAGCAGGCGAGTATCTAGCACAGATACGCAGTATTTT. Its translation is CASRRVSSTDTQYF. The V call is TRBV27, the J call TRBJ2-3; D is undetermined. The length of the CDR3 is 14 residues. Trimming shortened V by 6 bases and J by 0 bases, and 10 bases separated the two germline ends. Germline lookup yields CDR1 MNHEY and CDR2 SMNVEV (reference sequence).

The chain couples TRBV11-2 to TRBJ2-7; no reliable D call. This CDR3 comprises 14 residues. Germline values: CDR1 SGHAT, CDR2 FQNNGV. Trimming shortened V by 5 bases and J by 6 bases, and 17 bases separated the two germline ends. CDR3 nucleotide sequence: TGTGCCAGCAGCCCCCTAAGGCGGTCCACCGAGCAGTACTTC. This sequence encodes CASSPLRRSTEQYF.

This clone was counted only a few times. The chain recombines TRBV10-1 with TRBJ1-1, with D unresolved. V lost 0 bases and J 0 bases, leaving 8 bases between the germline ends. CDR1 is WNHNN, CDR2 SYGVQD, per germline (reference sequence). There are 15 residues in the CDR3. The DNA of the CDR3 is TGCGCCAGCAGTGAGTCAAAGAACATGAACACTGAAGCTTTCTTT. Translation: CASSESKNMNTEAFF.

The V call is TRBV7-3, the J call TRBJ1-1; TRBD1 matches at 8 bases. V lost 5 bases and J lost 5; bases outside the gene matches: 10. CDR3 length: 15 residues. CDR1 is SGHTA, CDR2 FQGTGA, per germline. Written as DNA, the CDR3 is TGTGCCAGCAGCGCCACTTCAGGGGGCAGGACTGAAGCTTTCTTT. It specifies CASSATSGGRTEAFF.

As DNA, the CDR3 is TGTGCCAGCAGCGGGGGGAATCAGCCCCAGCATTTT. Amino acid sequence: CASSGGNQPQHF. This chain connects TRBV2 to TRBJ1-5; TRBD1 might be the D (5 bases). CDR1 is SNHLY and CDR2 is FYNNEI in the germline V gene. V was pared by 6 bases and J by 4 bases, with 7 bases between. CDR3 length: 12 amino acids.

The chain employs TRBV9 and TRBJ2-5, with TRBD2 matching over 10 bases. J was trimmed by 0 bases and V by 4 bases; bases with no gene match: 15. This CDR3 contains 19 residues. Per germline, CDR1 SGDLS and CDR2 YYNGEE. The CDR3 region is CASSTSGRGTGGYQETQYF. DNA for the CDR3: TGTGCCAGCAGCACCAGCGGGAGGGGCACAGGGGGGTACCAAGAGACCCAGTACTTC.

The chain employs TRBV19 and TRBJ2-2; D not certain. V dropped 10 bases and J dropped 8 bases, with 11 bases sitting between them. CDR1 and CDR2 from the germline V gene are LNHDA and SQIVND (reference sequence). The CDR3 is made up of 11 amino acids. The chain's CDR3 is CATRQIGELFF. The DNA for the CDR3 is TGTGCCACTCGTCAGATAGGGGAGCTGTTTTTT.

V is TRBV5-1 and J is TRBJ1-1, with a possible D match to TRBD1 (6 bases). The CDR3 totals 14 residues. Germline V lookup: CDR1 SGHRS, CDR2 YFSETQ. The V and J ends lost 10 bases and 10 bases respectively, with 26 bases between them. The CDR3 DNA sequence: TGCGCCCGAGGGGGGGGGCAGGCCAGGAGGGGAGCTTTCTTT. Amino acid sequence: CARGGGQARRGAFF.

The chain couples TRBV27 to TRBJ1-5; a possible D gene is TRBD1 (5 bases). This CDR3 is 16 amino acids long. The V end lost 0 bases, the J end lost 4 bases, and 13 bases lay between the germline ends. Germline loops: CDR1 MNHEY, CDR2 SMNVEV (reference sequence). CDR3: CASSLSGPGFNQPQHF. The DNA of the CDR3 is TGTGCCAGCAGTTTATCGGGGCCAGGGTTTAATCAGCCCCAGCATTTT.

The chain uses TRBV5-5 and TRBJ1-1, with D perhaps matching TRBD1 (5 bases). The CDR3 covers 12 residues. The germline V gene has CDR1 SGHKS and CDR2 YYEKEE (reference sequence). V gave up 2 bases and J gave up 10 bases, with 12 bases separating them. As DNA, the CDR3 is TGTGCCAGCAGCTTTAGGCAGGGCGTAGCTTTCTTT. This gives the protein CASSFRQGVAFF.

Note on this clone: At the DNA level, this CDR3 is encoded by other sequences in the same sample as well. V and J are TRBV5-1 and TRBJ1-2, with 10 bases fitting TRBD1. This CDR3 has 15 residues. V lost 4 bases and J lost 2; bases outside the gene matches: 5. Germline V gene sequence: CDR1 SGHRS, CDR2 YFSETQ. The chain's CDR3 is CASSLGTGVNYGYTF. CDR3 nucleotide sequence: TGCGCCAGCAGCCTCGGGACAGGGGTGAACTATGGCTACACCTTC.

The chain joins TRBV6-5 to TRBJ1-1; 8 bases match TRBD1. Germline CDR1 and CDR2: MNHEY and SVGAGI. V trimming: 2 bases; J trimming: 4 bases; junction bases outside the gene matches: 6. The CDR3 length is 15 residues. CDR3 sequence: CASSYITGGGTEAFF. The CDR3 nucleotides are TGTGCCAGCAGTTACATTACAGGGGGAGGCACTGAAGCTTTCTTT.

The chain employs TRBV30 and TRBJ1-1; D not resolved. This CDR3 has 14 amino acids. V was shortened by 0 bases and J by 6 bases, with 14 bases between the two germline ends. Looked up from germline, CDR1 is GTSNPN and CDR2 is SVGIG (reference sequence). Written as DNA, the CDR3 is TGTGCCTGGAGTGTATTCGGGTCCGGGGCTGAAGCTTTCTTT. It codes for CAWSVFGSGAEAFF. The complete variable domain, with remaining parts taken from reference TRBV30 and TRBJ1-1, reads SQTIHQWPATLVQPVGSPLSLECTVEGTSNPNLYWYRQAAGRGLQLLFYSVGIGQISSEVPQNLSASRPQDRQFILSSKKLLLSDSGFYLCAWSVFGSGAEAFFGQGTRLTVV.

As DNA, the CDR3 is TGTGCCAGCAGATCAGGGGAGAACACTGAAGCTTTCTTT. Its protein is CASRSGENTEAFF. This rearrangement joins TRBV25-1 to TRBJ1-1; possible D gene TRBD1, 6 bases. CDR1 and CDR2 from the germline V gene are MGHDK and SYGVNS. CDR3 length: 13 amino acids. Trimming shortened V by 6 bases and J by 1 base, and 9 bases separated the two germline ends.

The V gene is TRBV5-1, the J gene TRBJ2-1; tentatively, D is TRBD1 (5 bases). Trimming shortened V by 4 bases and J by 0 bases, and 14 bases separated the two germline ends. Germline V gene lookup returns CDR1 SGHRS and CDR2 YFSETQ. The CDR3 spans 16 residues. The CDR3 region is CASSLKDIGSYNEQFF. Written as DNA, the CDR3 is TGCGCCAGCAGCCTGAAGGACATTGGCTCCTACAATGAGCAGTTCTTC.

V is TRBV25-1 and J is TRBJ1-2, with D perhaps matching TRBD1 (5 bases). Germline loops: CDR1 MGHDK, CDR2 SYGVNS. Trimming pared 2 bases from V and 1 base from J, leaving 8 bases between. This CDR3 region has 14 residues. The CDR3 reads CASSEQGGNYGYTF. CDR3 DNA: TGTGCCAGCAGTGAACAGGGAGGTAACTATGGCTACACCTTC.

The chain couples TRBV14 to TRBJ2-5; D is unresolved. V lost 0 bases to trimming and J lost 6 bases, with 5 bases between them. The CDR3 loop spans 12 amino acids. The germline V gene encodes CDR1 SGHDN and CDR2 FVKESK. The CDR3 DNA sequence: TGTGCCAGCAGCCAAGATAGAAAGACCCAGTACTTC. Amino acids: CASSQDRKTQYF.

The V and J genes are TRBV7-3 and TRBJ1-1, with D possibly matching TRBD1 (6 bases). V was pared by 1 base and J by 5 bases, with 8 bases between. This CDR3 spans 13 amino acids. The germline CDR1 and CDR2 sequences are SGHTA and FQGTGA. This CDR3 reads CASSLNRETEAFF. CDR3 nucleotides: TGTGCCAGCAGCTTAAACAGGGAGACTGAAGCTTTCTTT.

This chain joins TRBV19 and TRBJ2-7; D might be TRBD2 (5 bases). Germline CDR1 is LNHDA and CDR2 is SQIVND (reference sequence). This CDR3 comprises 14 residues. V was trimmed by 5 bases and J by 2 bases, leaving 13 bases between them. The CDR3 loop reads CASSGVSGPYEQYF. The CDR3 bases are TGTGCCAGTAGTGGGGTAAGCGGTCCCTACGAGCAGTACTTC.

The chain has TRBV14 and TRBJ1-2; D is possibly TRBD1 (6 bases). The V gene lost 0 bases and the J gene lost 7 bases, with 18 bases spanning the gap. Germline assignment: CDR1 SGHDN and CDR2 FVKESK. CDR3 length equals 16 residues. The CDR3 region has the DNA TGTGCCAGCAGCCAAGACTGGGGGCCAGGTGCGGGTGGCTACACCTTC. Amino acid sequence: CASSQDWGPGAGGYTF.

CDR3 residues: CASSLDVSQALSYEQYF. The CDR3 region has the DNA TGTGCCAGCAGCTTAGATGTTAGTCAGGCCCTCTCCTACGAGCAGTACTTC. The chain links TRBV11-2 to TRBJ2-7, with no clear D. This CDR3 region has 17 residues. Germline V lookup: CDR1 SGHAT, CDR2 FQNNGV. Trimming removed 0 bases at V and 0 bases at J, with 15 bases between.

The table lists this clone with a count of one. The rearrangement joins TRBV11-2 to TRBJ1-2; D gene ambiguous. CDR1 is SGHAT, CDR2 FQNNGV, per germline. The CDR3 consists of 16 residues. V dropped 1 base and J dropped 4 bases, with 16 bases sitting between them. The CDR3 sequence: CASSLAAADLGYGYTF. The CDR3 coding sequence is TGTGCCAGCAGCTTAGCGGCCGCGGATTTGGGCTATGGCTACACCTTC.

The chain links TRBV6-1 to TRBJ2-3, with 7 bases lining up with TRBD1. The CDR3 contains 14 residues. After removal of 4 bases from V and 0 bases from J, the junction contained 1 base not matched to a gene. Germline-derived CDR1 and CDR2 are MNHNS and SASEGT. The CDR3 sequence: CASSGTGSTDTQYF. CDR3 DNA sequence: TGTGCCAGCAGTGGGACAGGTAGCACAGATACGCAGTATTTT.